This T cell receptor (beta chain) stems from a study of shared clonotypes between healthy human individuals. About the research overall: Researchers drew samples from a couple of women and a few men aged 18 to 49.

Remarks on this clone: The antigen remains undetermined.

The CDR3 covers 13 residues. The junction had 6 bases not matched to a gene; V was cut back by 7 bases and J by 4 bases. Germline CDR1 SNHLY, CDR2 FYNNEI. In the original processing: ImmunoSEQ junction-only sequences lacked quality scores, so their filtering differed. Generated by immunoSEQ multiplex PCR, the TCRdb table keeps only in-frame clones and is missing some. That table is the source of V, J and clone size, and D and trimming were worked out from the DNA. The table lists some 2,000,000 clones, 95% of them singletons. Study-level findings and limits: The study found approximately 5% of naive CD4 clonotypes shared across a handful of donors.

The origin of this receptor is a man aged 18 to 30 in good health. The sample taken for sequencing was naive CD4+ T cells sorted from blood. Subset meaning: CD45RA+ positively selected. This sequence joins TRBV2 and TRBJ1-2; TRBD1 matches at 7 bases. CDR3 nucleotides: TGTGCCAGCACCCTGGGACAGATCTATGGCTACACCTTC. It is translated as CASTLGQIYGYTF.